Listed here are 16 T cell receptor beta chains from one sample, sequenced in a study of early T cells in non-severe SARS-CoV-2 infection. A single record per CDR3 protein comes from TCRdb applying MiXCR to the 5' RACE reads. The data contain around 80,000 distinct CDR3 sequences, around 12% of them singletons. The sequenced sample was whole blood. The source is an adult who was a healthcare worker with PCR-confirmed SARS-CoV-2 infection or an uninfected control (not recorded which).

CDR3 amino acids: CASSLFSGYNEQFF. CDR3 sequence (DNA): TGTGCCAGCAGTCTTTTTAGCGGTTACAATGAGCAGTTCTTC. The V call is TRBV6-1, the J call TRBJ2-1; possibly TRBD2 for D (6 bases). The CDR3 is 14 amino acids. Germline lookup yields CDR1 MNHNS and CDR2 SASEGT. The ends were cut back, 5 bases at V and 4 bases at J, with 12 bases in the middle.

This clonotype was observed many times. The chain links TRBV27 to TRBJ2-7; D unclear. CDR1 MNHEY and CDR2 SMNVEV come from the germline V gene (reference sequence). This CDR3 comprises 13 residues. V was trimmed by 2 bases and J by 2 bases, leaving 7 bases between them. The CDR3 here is CASSLGRTYEQYF. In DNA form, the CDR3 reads TGTGCCAGCAGTTTAGGCCGAACCTACGAGCAGTACTTC.

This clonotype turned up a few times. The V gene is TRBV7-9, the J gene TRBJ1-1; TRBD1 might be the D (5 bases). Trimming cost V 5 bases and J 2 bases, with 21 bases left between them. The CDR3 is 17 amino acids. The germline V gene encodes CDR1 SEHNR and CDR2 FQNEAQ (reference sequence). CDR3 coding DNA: TGTGCCAGCAGCCGCCGGGGCGGAATCTCTTTCAACACTGAAGCTTTCTTT. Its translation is CASSRRGGISFNTEAFF.

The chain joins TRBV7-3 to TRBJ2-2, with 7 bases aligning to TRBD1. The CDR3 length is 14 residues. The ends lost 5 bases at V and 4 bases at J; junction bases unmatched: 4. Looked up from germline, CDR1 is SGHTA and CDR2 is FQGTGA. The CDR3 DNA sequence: TGTGCCAGCAGCCCCCCAGGGGGCACCGGGGAGCTGTTTTTT. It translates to CASSPPGGTGELFF.

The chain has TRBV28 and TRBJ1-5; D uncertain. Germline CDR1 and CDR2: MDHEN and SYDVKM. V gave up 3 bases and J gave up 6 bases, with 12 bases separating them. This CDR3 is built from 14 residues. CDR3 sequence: CASSFVGSGQPQHF. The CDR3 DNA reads TGTGCCAGCAGTTTTGTCGGGTCGGGTCAGCCCCAGCATTTT.

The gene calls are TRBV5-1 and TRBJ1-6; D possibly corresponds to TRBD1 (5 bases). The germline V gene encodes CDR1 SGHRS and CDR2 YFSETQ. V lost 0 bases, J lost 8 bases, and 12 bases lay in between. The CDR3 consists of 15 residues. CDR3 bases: TGCGCCAGCAGCTTGGGGGGGACGGAAGATTCACCCCTCCACTTT. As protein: CASSLGGTEDSPLHF.

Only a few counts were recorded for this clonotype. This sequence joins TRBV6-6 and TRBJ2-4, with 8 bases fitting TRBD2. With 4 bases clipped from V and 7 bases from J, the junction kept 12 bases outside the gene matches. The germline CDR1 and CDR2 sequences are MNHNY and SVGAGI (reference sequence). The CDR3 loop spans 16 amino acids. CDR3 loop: CASSWWDSGKGNIQYF. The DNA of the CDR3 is TGTGCCAGCAGTTGGTGGGATAGCGGGAAGGGGAACATTCAGTACTTC.

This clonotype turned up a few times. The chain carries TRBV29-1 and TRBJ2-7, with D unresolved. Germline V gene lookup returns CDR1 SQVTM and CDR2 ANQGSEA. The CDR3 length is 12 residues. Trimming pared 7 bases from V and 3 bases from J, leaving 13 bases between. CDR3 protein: CSASRSGYEQYF. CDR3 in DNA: TGCAGCGCCTCCCGGAGTGGCTACGAGCAGTACTTC.

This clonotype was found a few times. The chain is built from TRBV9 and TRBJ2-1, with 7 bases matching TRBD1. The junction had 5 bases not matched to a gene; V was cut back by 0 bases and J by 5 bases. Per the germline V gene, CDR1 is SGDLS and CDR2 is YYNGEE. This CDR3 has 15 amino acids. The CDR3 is CASSVVGGFNNEQFF. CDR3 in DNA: TGTGCCAGCAGCGTAGTAGGGGGCTTCAACAATGAGCAGTTCTTC.

The CDR3 DNA follows: TGCAGCGTAGGACAGGACTACGAGCAGTACTTC. Translation gives CSVGQDYEQYF. V is TRBV29-1 and J is TRBJ2-7; 7 bases are a match to TRBD1. CDR3 length: 11 amino acids. Unmatched junction bases numbered 2, after V lost 6 bases and J lost 3 bases. CDR1 and CDR2 (germline): SQVTM, ANQGSEA.

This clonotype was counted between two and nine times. CDR3: CASSPTPGQNNEQFF. CDR3 coding DNA: TGTGCCAGCAGCCCTACCCCGGGACAAAACAATGAGCAGTTCTTC. This chain uses TRBV7-7 with TRBJ2-1; D is perhaps TRBD1 (6 bases). Trimming left V 5 bases short and J 5 bases short, with 16 bases between. Per the germline V gene, CDR1 is SSHAT and CDR2 is FNYEAQ (reference sequence). CDR3 length: 15 residues. The full variable domain, with the rest looked up from reference TRBV7-7 and TRBJ2-1, is GAGVSQSPRYKVTKRGQDVTLRCDPISSHATLYWYQQALGQGPEFLTYFNYEAQPDKSGLPSDRFSAERPEGSISTLTIQRTEQRDSAMYRCASSPTPGQNNEQFFGPGTRLTVL.

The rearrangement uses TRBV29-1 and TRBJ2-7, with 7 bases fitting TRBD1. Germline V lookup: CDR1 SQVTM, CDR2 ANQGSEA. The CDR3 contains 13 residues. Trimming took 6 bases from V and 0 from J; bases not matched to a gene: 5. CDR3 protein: CSVSRGSSYEQYF. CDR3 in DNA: TGCAGCGTCTCCAGGGGGTCCTCCTACGAGCAGTACTTC.

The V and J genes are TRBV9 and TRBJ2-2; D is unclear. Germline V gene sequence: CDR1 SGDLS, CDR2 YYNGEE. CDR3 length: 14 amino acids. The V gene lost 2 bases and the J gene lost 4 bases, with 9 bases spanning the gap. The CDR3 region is CASSVIESTGELFF. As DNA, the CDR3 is TGTGCCAGCAGCGTCATTGAAAGCACCGGGGAGCTGTTTTTT.

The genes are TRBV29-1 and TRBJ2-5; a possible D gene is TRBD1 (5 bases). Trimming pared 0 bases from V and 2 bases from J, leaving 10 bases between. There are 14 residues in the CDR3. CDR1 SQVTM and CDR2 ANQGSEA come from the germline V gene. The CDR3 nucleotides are TGCAGCGTTGAAGACACAGGAAAACAAGAGACCCAGTACTTC. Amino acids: CSVEDTGKQETQYF.

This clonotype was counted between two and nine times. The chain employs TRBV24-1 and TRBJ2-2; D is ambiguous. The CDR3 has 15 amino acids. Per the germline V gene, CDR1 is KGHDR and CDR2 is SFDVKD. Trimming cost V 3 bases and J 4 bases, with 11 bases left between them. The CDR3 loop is CATSDPNSVTGELFF. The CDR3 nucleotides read TGTGCCACCAGTGATCCAAACAGCGTCACCGGGGAGCTGTTTTTT.

This CDR3 is CASSFFRGSNQPQHF. CDR3 bases: TGTGCCAGCAGTTTCTTCAGGGGATCGAATCAGCCCCAGCATTTT. The V gene is TRBV28, the J gene TRBJ1-5; D may be TRBD1 (6 bases). This CDR3 has 15 amino acids. V dropped 3 bases and J dropped 4 bases, with 13 bases sitting between them. Germline lookup yields CDR1 MDHEN and CDR2 SYDVKM.